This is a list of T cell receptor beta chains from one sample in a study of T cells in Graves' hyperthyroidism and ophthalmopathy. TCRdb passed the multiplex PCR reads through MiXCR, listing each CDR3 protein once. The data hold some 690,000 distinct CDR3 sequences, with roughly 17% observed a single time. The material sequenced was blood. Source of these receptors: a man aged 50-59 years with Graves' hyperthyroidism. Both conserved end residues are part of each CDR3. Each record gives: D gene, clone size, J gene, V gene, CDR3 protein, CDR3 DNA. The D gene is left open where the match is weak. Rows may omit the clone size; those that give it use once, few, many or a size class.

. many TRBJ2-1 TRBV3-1 CASSQDESEQFF TGTGCCAGCAGCCAAGATGAGAGTGAGCAGTTCTTC
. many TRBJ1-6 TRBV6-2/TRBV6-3 CASSYSSRGFGSPLHF TGTGCCAGCAGTTACTCGTCTAGGGGGTTTGGTTCACCCCTCCACTTT
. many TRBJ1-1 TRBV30 CAWSVGQYEAFF TGTGCCTGGAGTGTAGGACAGTATGAAGCTTTCTTT
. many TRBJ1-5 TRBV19 CASSASGASNQPQHF TGTGCCAGTAGTGCGTCGGGGGCTAGCAATCAGCCCCAGCATTTT
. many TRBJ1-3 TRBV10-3 CAISESPGDRNTIYF TGTGCCATCAGTGAGTCTCCTGGGGACCGAAACACCATATATTTT
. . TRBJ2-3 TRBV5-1 CASSSLTTDSTDTQYF TGCGCCAGCAGCTCCCTGACTACCGACAGCACAGATACGCAGTATTTT
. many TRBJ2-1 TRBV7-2 CASSLGRQHSYNEQFF TGTGCCAGCAGCTTAGGCCGACAGCACTCCTACAATGAGCAGTTCTTC
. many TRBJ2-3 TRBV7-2 CASSPAASSTDTQYF TGTGCCAGCAGCCCAGCGGCATCCAGCACAGATACGCAGTATTTT
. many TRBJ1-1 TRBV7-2 CASSSLLGGVNEAFF TGTGCCAGCAGCTCCCTTTTGGGGGGCGTGAATGAAGCTTTCTTT
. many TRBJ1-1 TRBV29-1 CSVDSPGMFYTEAFF TGCAGCGTTGATTCACCAGGAATGTTTTACACTGAAGCTTTCTTT
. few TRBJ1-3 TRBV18 CASSPPDIRGNTIYF TGTGCCAGCTCACCACCCGATATAAGGGGAAACACCATATATTTT
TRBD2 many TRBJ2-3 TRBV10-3 CAISSGYTDTQYF TGTGCCATCTCTAGCGGATACACAGATACGCAGTATTTT
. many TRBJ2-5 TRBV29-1 CSVVGAEPDEGYQETQYF TGCAGCGTTGTAGGGGCGGAGCCGGATGAGGGGTACCAAGAGACCCAGTACTTC
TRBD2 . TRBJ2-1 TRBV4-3 CASSQGPSGTYNEQFF TGCGCCAGCAGCCAAGGACCTAGCGGAACCTACAATGAGCAGTTCTTC
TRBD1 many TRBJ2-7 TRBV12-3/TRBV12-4 CASSLDTGGRDEQYF TGTGCCAGCAGTTTAGATACAGGGGGCAGGGACGAGCAGTACTTC
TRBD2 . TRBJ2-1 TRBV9 CASSETSGRVNEQFF TGTGCCAGCAGCGAGACGAGCGGGAGGGTCAATGAGCAGTTCTTC
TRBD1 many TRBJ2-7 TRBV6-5 CASSYSLDRGYEQYF TGTGCCAGCAGTTACTCATTAGACAGGGGTTACGAGCAGTACTTC
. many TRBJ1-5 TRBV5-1 CASSLADPGNQPQHF TGCGCCAGCAGCTTGGCGGATCCGGGCAATCAGCCCCAGCATTTT
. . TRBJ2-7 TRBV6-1 CASSEEGTEGHEQYF TGTGCCAGCAGTGAAGAGGGGACTGAGGGCCACGAGCAGTACTTC
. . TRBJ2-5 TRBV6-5 CASSYRGWGYQETQYF TGTGCCAGCAGTTACCGGGGCTGGGGGTACCAAGAGACCCAGTACTTC
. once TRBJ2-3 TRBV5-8 CASSPDSNTQYF TGTGCCAGCAGCCCGGACAGCAATACGCAGTATTTT
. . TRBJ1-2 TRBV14 CASSQERTAGFYGYTF TGTGCCAGCAGCCAAGAAAGAACGGCGGGATTCTATGGCTACACCTTC
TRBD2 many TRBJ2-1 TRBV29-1 CSVDGMAGGTDEQFF TGCAGCGTTGACGGTATGGCGGGAGGTACCGATGAGCAGTTCTTC
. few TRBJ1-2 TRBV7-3 CASSPGHQNYGYTF TGTGCCAGCAGCCCGGGACACCAGAACTATGGCTACACCTTC
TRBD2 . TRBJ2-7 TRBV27 CASSGGRKDEQYF TGTGCCAGCTCCGGCGGGAGGAAAGACGAGCAGTACTTC
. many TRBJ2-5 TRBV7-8 CASSLNSRETQYF TGTGCCAGCAGCTTAAATAGCCGAGAGACCCAGTACTTC
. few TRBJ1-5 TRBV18 CASSPNEGPNQPQHF TGTGCCAGCTCACCAAATGAGGGGCCTAATCAGCCCCAGCATTTT
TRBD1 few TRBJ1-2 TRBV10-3 CAISESLQGVYGYTF TGTGCCATCAGTGAGTCCCTGCAGGGGGTCTATGGCTACACCTTC
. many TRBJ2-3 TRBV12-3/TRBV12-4 CASEFLDTQYF TGTGCCAGCGAATTTCTTGATACGCAGTATTTT
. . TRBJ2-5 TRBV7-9 CASSSAQGFQETQYF TGTGCCAGCAGCTCGGCGCAGGGCTTCCAAGAGACCCAGTACTTC
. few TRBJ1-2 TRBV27 CASSFFRQEKYYGYTF TGTGCCAGCAGTTTTTTCCGGCAGGAGAAGTACTATGGCTACACCTTC
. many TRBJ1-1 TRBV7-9 CASSLGGRATNTEAFF TGTGCCAGCAGCTTAGGAGGCAGGGCCACGAACACTGAAGCTTTCTTT
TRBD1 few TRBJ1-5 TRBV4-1 CASSQDPGQMGNQPQHF TGCGCCAGCAGCCAAGACCCGGGACAGATGGGTAATCAGCCCCAGCATTTT
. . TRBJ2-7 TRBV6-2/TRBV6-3 CASSYSGRDYEQYF TGTGCCAGCAGTTACTCTGGGCGGGACTACGAGCAGTACTTC
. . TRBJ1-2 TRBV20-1 CSARDLWVGKAGNGYTF TGCAGTGCTAGAGATCTTTGGGTTGGTAAGGCAGGCAACGGCTACACCTTC
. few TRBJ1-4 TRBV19 CASSILRGLPNEKLFF TGTGCCAGTAGTATTCTCCGGGGTCTTCCTAATGAAAAACTGTTTTTT
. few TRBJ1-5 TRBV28 CASSLTGGGLVGNQPQHF TGTGCCAGCAGTTTAACCGGGGGCGGCTTAGTAGGCAATCAGCCCCAGCATTTT
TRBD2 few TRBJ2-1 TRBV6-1 CATQRISGIANEQFF TGTGCCACTCAGCGAATTAGCGGGATTGCAAATGAGCAGTTCTTC
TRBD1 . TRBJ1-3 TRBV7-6 CASSLAQGAFSGNTIYF TGTGCCAGCAGCTTAGCGCAGGGGGCCTTCTCTGGAAACACCATATATTTT
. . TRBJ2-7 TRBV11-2 CASSFLFLISYEQYF TGTGCGAGCAGCTTCCTCTTTCTGATCTCCTACGAGCAGTACTTC
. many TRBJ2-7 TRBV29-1 CSAARDGYEQYF TGCAGCGCCGCCAGGGACGGCTACGAGCAGTACTTC
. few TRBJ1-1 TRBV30 CAWSVQSGAAFF TGTGCCTGGAGTGTACAATCGGGAGCAGCTTTCTTT
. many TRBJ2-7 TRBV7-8 CASSLGTAGLHEQYF TGTGCCAGCAGCTTAGGGACTGCGGGTCTACACGAGCAGTACTTC
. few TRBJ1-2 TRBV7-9 CASSPQTEHLANYGYTF TGTGCCAGCAGCCCTCAAACCGAGCACTTAGCTAACTATGGCTACACCTTC
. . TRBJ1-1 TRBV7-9 CASSLRLGQLNTEAFF TGTGCCAGCAGCTTAAGGCTAGGCCAGCTTAACACTGAAGCTTTCTTT
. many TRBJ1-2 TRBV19 CASSTSTGNYGYTF TGTGCCAGTAGTACCTCAACAGGGAACTATGGCTACACCTTC
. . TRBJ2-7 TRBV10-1 CASSDSDSYEQYF TGCGCCAGCAGTGATAGCGACTCCTACGAGCAGTACTTC
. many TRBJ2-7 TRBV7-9 CASSLPTRPPFEQYF TGTGCCAGCAGCTTGCCCACCCGACCCCCTTTCGAGCAGTACTTC
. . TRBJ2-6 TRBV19 CASNPWPVSGANVLTF TGTGCCAGTAACCCGTGGCCAGTTTCTGGGGCCAACGTCCTGACTTTC
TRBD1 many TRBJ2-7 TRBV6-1 CASVWTGSYEQYF TGTGCCAGCGTTTGGACAGGGTCTTACGAGCAGTACTTC
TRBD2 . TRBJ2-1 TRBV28 CASSSGTLRTSGRGEQFF TGTGCCAGCAGTTCCGGGACACTTAGGACTAGCGGGAGAGGTGAGCAGTTCTTC
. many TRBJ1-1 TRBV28 CASSSGQNTEAFF TGTGCCAGCAGCTCGGGACAGAACACTGAAGCTTTCTTT
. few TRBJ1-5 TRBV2 CASRLGGGPNQPQHF TGTGCCAGCAGACTAGGCGGGGGGCCTAATCAGCCCCAGCATTTT
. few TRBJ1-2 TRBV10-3 CAISESGGAANYGYTF TGTGCCATCAGTGAGTCCGGGGGGGCTGCTAACTATGGCTACACCTTC
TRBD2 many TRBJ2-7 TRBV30 CAWTSGRVHEQYF TGTGCCTGGACTAGCGGGAGAGTCCACGAGCAGTACTTC